The sequence of this T cell receptor beta chain was determined in a study of blood T cell repertoires in COVID-19. Generated by immunoSEQ multiplex PCR, the TCRdb table keeps only in-frame clones and is missing some. The repertoire consists of roughly 140,000 clones, with around 83% occurring once and the leading ten covering approximately 10%. CDR1 is SGHNT and CDR2 is YENEEA in the germline V gene. V shed 5 bases and J 3 bases; nucleotides not matched to a gene: 7. The CDR3 extends over 15 amino acids. This chain uses TRBV11-3 with TRBJ1-1, with 9 positions matching TRBD1. The TCR originated in a man aged 60 to 69 with active or convalescent COVID-19. Sequencing was performed on peripheral blood. The CDR3 is CASSPRDRAYTEAFF. The CDR3 DNA is TGTGCCAGCAGCCCCCGGGACAGGGCGTACACTGAAGCTTTCTTT.